A selection of T cell receptor beta chains follows, all from one sample in a study of blood T cell repertoires in COVID-19. Method: immunoSEQ multiplex PCR; TCRdb's copy keeps in-frame clones and lacks some. The repertoire includes 45,000 to 55,000 clones, about 63% of them detected once, and about 8.1% sits in the top ten. Sequenced sample: peripheral blood. All receptors derive from a woman in her seventies with acute or convalescent COVID-19. CDR3s include the opening cysteine and the closing phenylalanine or tryptophan. A D gene is named only where the DNA matches it firmly. The size entry is marked missing in some rows and otherwise reads once, few, many or a size class.

CASSADWYGTEAFF TGTGCCAGCAGCGCAGACTGGTATGGGACTGAAGCTTTCTTT TRBV7-9 - 14 TRBJ1-1 -
CASSFSGTSGSYNEQFF TGTGCCAGCAGCTTCTCCGGGACTAGCGGGAGTTACAATGAGCAGTTCTTC TRBV7-9 TRBD2 17 TRBJ2-1 -
CASSTGQGNTEAFF TGCGCCAGCAGCACGGGACAGGGAAACACTGAAGCTTTCTTT TRBV5-1 TRBD1 14 TRBJ1-1 few
CASSLVSGVGTEAFF TGTGCCAGCAGCTTAGTATCAGGGGTTGGGACTGAAGCTTTCTTT TRBV7-8 - 15 TRBJ1-1 -
CASSQASGGPVDTQYF TGTGCCAGCAGCCAAGCAAGCGGGGGGCCCGTAGATACGCAGTATTTT TRBV4-2 TRBD2 16 TRBJ2-3 few
CASSLLGGTGRHNEQFF TGTGCCAGCAGCCTACTGGGGGGGACAGGGCGACACAATGAGCAGTTCTTC TRBV11-2 TRBD1 17 TRBJ2-1 -
CASSRGMGNTEAFF TGCGCCAGCAGTCGCGGGATGGGGAACACTGAAGCTTTCTTT TRBV10-1 - 14 TRBJ1-1 -
CASSGYREFSSNEQFF TGTGCCAGCAGCGGATACAGGGAGTTCTCTAGCAATGAGCAGTTCTTC TRBV7-9 - 16 TRBJ2-1 -
CSVEAPGLAGPRGSYNEQFF TGCAGCGTTGAAGCCCCGGGACTAGCGGGACCGAGGGGCTCCTACAATGAGCAGTTCTTC TRBV29-1 TRBD2 20 TRBJ2-1 few
CASSGTENTEAFF TGTGCCAGCTCAGGGACAGAGAACACTGAAGCTTTCTTT TRBV18 TRBD1 13 TRBJ1-1 -
CASTRTGDGSYEQYF TGTGCCAGCACTAGAACAGGGGATGGTTCCTACGAGCAGTACTTC TRBV6-5 TRBD1 15 TRBJ2-7 -
CSAGTGSSNTGELFF TGCAGCGCTGGAACAGGGAGTTCGAACACCGGGGAGCTGTTTTTT TRBV29-1 - 15 TRBJ2-2 -
CAWARGVEETQYF TGTGCCTGGGCCAGGGGGGTCGAAGAGACCCAGTACTTC TRBV30 - 13 TRBJ2-5 -
CASSFNGETSPQHF TGTGCCAGCAGCTTTAACGGGGAAACATCGCCCCAGCATTTT TRBV7-9 - 14 TRBJ1-5 -
CASSLTDTTYEQYF TGTGCCAGCAGTCTGACGGACACCACCTACGAGCAGTACTTC TRBV6-5 - 14 TRBJ2-7 -
CASSLGIGENTIYF TGCGCCAGCAGCTTGGGAATAGGGGAAAACACCATATATTTT TRBV5-1 - 14 TRBJ1-3 -
CARSPRQYNYGYTF TGTGCCAGAAGCCCTCGACAGTACAACTATGGCTACACCTTC TRBV5-3 - 14 TRBJ1-2 -
CASTTGGAYNEQFF TGTGCCAGCACTACTGGGGGGGCCTACAATGAGCAGTTCTTC TRBV28 TRBD2 14 TRBJ2-1 -
CASSFGVRTRTEAFF TGTGCCAGTAGTTTCGGGGTTCGGACTCGGACTGAAGCTTTCTTT TRBV19 - 15 TRBJ1-1 few
CASSYGDGDTQYF TGTGCCAGCAGCTACGGAGATGGAGATACGCAGTATTTT TRBV7-9 - 13 TRBJ2-3 -
CASSSDSNSPLHF TGTGCCAGCAGTTCGGACAGCAATTCACCCCTCCACTTT TRBV12-3/TRBV12-4 - 13 TRBJ1-6 few
CASKGGNTEAFF TGTGCCAGCAAAGGGGGTAACACTGAAGCTTTCTTT TRBV28 - 12 TRBJ1-1 -
CASSQDGFGSSYNEQFF TGCGCCAGCAGCCAAGACGGGTTTGGGAGCTCCTACAATGAGCAGTTCTTC TRBV4-3 - 17 TRBJ2-1 -
CASSSGTDSYEQYF TGTGCCAGCAGCTCCGGGACAGACTCCTACGAGCAGTACTTC TRBV3-1/TRBV3-2 TRBD1 14 TRBJ2-7 -
CASSLTRGEQYF TGTGCCAGCAGTTTGACTAGGGGCGAGCAGTACTTC TRBV27 - 12 TRBJ2-7 few
CASRNWRARYEQYF TGTGCCAGCAGAAATTGGCGGGCCAGATACGAGCAGTACTTC TRBV2 - 14 TRBJ2-7 once
CASSQGQENEQYF TGTGCCAGCAGCCAAGGACAGGAAAACGAGCAGTACTTC TRBV3-1/TRBV3-2 - 13 TRBJ2-7 -
CASLPQPGLTYEQYF TGTGCCAGCTTGCCGCAACCGGGACTAACGTACGAGCAGTACTTC TRBV28 TRBD2 15 TRBJ2-7 many
CASSLSVSTEQYF TGTGCCAGCAGTTTATCAGTCAGTACCGAGCAGTACTTC TRBV27 - 13 TRBJ2-7 -
CASRPGSGIPGELFF TGTGCCAGCAGGCCAGGCTCGGGGATCCCCGGGGAGCTGTTTTTT TRBV28 - 15 TRBJ2-2 few
CASMSPTGGTEAFF TGTGCCAGCATGAGTCCCACAGGGGGCACTGAAGCTTTCTTT TRBV28 TRBD1 14 TRBJ1-1 -
CASSLAGQLETQYF TGTGCCAGCAGCTTGGCGGGGCAGCTTGAGACCCAGTACTTC TRBV7-8 - 14 TRBJ2-5 -
CASRPSDTTDTQYF TGCGCCAGCAGACCCTCGGACACCACAGATACGCAGTATTTT TRBV5-1 - 14 TRBJ2-3 many
CASSQDSTSGPSYEQYF TGTGCCAGCAGCCAAGATTCGACTAGCGGTCCTTCCTACGAGCAGTACTTC TRBV3-1/TRBV3-2 TRBD2 17 TRBJ2-7 -
CASSYFERESDEQFF TGTGCCAGCAGTTACTTCGAGCGGGAGTCGGATGAGCAGTTCTTC TRBV6-6 TRBD2 15 TRBJ2-1 -
CARRRGGSTDTQYF TGTGCCAGAAGGCGGGGGGGTAGCACAGATACGCAGTATTTT TRBV6-4 TRBD2 14 TRBJ2-3 -
CASSLSGADTGELFF TGTGCCAGCAGTTTATCGGGAGCGGACACCGGGGAGCTGTTTTTT TRBV28 - 15 TRBJ2-2 once
CASSASPGTRNEQFF TGTGCCAGCAGTGCCAGCCCCGGGACTCGCAATGAGCAGTTCTTC TRBV6-4 - 15 TRBJ2-1 -
CASSQVLRNTEAFF TGCGCCAGCAGCCAAGTACTCCGTAACACTGAAGCTTTCTTT TRBV4-1 - 14 TRBJ1-1 many
CASSESTGRETQYF TGTGCCAGCAGTGAATCGACAGGGAGAGAGACCCAGTACTTC TRBV25-1 TRBD1 14 TRBJ2-5 few
CASSYSRDRGRGYTF TGTGCCAGCAGTTACTCGCGGGACAGGGGGCGAGGCTACACCTTC TRBV6-5 TRBD1 15 TRBJ1-2 -
CASSYDRAHEQYF TGTGCCAGCAGCTACGACAGGGCCCACGAGCAGTACTTC TRBV6-5 TRBD1 13 TRBJ2-7 -
CASGDRGTTEAFF TGCGCCAGCGGAGACAGGGGGACAACTGAAGCTTTCTTT TRBV5-1 TRBD1 13 TRBJ1-1 -